One and the same sample provided the 6 T cell receptor beta chains below, sequenced in a study of cytomegalovirus exposure and HLA in healthy donors. Primers for the PCR totalled 60 Vbeta and 13 Jbeta. Clones were sequenced by immunoSEQ multiplex PCR, and TCRdb holds only the in-frame ones, with some missing. The sample shows around 150,000 clones, approximately 9% of them seen only once. The sample taken for sequencing was PBMCs. These receptor sequences come from a male donor in good health and CMV-seronegative.

This clone has only a few counts. This chain links TRBV5-1 with TRBJ2-3; TRBD2 matches at 10 bases. CDR3 length equals 13 residues. Per the germline V gene, CDR1 is SGHRS and CDR2 is YFSETQ. Trimming cost V 4 bases and J 6 bases; bases outside gene matches: 2. CDR3 in DNA: TGCGCCAGCAGCGAGGGACTAGCGGATACGCAGTATTTT. Residues: CASSEGLADTQYF.

The rearrangement links TRBV7-2 to TRBJ2-1, with D tentatively TRBD1 (6 bases). This CDR3 contains 14 residues. The germline CDR1 and CDR2 sequences are SGHTA and FQGNSA. Trimming took off 5 bases at V and 12 bases at J, with 20 bases between the two ends. The CDR3 reads CASSATRTGPGQFF. The CDR3 DNA follows: TGTGCCAGCAGCGCCACGCGCACAGGGCCGGGGCAGTTCTTC.

This clone was observed a handful of times. J is TRBJ1-1 and V is TRBV2, with TRBD1 identical over 7 bases. Germline CDR1 SNHLY, CDR2 FYNNEI. The length of the CDR3 is 16 residues. Trimming at V came to 8 bases and at J to 0 bases, leaving 12 bases not matched to a gene. The CDR3 protein is CASYDRLTGLNTEAFF. CDR3 DNA: TGTGCCAGCTACGACCGACTGACAGGGCTGAACACTGAAGCTTTCTTT.

The chain's CDR3 is CASSQEIRDRNYGYTF. DNA of the CDR3: TGTGCCAGCAGCCAAGAGATCCGGGACAGGAACTATGGCTACACCTTC. The chain links TRBV4-2 to TRBJ1-2; 8 nucleotides align to TRBD1. The CDR3 has 16 residues. V shed 0 bases and J 2 bases; nucleotides not matched to a gene: 5. From germline, CDR1 is LGHNA and CDR2 YNFKEQ.

The V gene is TRBV7-2, the J gene TRBJ1-1; D ambiguous. CDR1 is SGHTA and CDR2 is FQGNSA in the germline V gene. V was clipped by 6 bases and J by 0 bases, with 14 bases between them. This CDR3 contains 15 residues. The CDR3 DNA sequence: TGTGCCAGCAGGGGCCCGGGAGACATGAACACTGAAGCTTTCTTT. It codes for CASRGPGDMNTEAFF.

The CDR3 region has the DNA TGTGCCAGTAGTATAGCCTCGGGGAGGGATAGCAATCAGCCCCAGCATTTT. Protein product: CASSIASGRDSNQPQHF. The chain couples TRBV19 to TRBJ1-5, with D uncertain. The CDR3 runs to 17 residues. Germline lookup yields CDR1 LNHDA and CDR2 SQIVND (reference sequence). Trimming stripped 1 base from V and 0 bases from J, with 13 bases between.